The next 27 T cell receptor beta chains were all read from a single sample in a study of blood T cell repertoires in COVID-19. Profiled with immunoSEQ multiplex PCR; TCRdb holds only in-frame clones, not every one. The sample contains some 270,000 clones, roughly nine tenths of which appear only once. Material: peripheral blood. The receptors here all came from a woman between 40 and 55 years old who had recovered from COVID-19.

This rearrangement joins TRBV27 to TRBJ1-2; TRBD1 matches 7 bases. The trim removed 6 bases at V and 6 bases at J, leaving 10 bases unmatched. In germline, CDR1 is MNHEY, CDR2 SMNVEV (reference sequence). The length of the CDR3 is 14 residues. CDR3 DNA sequence: TGTGCCAGCAGCGCCCTGACCGGGACAGATGGCTACACCTTC. Translated, it gives CASSALTGTDGYTF.

The V and J genes are TRBV4-3 and TRBJ1-2; 7 bases match TRBD1. This CDR3 is built from 14 residues. Germline V gives CDR1 LGHNA, CDR2 YSLEER. The junction had 4 bases not matched to a gene; V was cut back by 3 bases and J by 3 bases. The CDR3 is CASSQGTEDYGYTF. The CDR3 region has the DNA TGCGCCAGCAGCCAGGGGACAGAGGACTATGGCTACACCTTC.

The table lists this clone with a count of one. V gene TRBV6-5 combines with J gene TRBJ2-4, with 7 bases fitting TRBD1. CDR1 and CDR2 (germline): MNHEY, SVGAGI. V shed 5 bases and J 2 bases; nucleotides not matched to a gene: 6. This CDR3 is 15 amino acids long. This CDR3 is CASSPGGWSKNIQYF. In nucleotides, the CDR3 is TGTGCCAGCAGTCCAGGGGGATGGTCCAAAAACATTCAGTACTTC.

The V call is TRBV6-5, the J call TRBJ1-2; the match to TRBD1 covers 7 bases. This CDR3 spans 12 amino acids. The V gene end was trimmed by 6 bases and the J gene end by 8 bases; junction bases not matched to a gene: 6. Germline assignment: CDR1 MNHEY and CDR2 SVGAGI. CDR3 in DNA: TGTGCCAGCAGACTGACAGGGCGAGGCTACACCTTC. This sequence encodes CASRLTGRGYTF.

The chain carries TRBV3-1 (or the pseudogene TRBV3-2) and TRBJ2-1; TRBD1 matches 8 bases. CDR3 length equals 15 residues. Trimming cost V 3 bases and J 2 bases; bases outside gene matches: 3. Germline assignment: CDR1 LGHDT and CDR2 YNNKEL (reference sequence). The chain's CDR3 is CASSQQGATYNEQFF. For the CDR3, the DNA is TGTGCCAGCAGCCAGCAGGGGGCTACCTACAATGAGCAGTTCTTC.

The rearrangement uses TRBV27 and TRBJ2-7, with a possible D match to TRBD1 (5 bases). In germline, CDR1 is MNHEY, CDR2 SMNVEV (reference sequence). The CDR3 consists of 13 residues. Trimming removed 2 bases at V and 6 bases at J, with 11 bases between. The CDR3 loop reads CASSLPGIVEQYV. Written as DNA, the CDR3 is TGTGCCAGCAGTTTACCAGGGATCGTCGAGCAGTACGTC.

The chain combines TRBV5-1 with TRBJ2-7; a weak D match, TRBD1 (8 bases). The CDR3 has 13 residues. The V end was cut by 1 base, the J end by 6 bases, with 11 bases between. Germline V gives CDR1 SGHRS, CDR2 YFSETQ. The DNA of the CDR3 is TGCGCCAGCAGCTTGACAGGGGGGGGCGAGCAGTACGTC. It yields the protein CASSLTGGGEQYV.

This sequence joins TRBV5-4 and TRBJ2-1; no clear D gene. The CDR3 consists of 17 residues. Germline assignment: CDR1 SGHNT and CDR2 YYREEE (reference sequence). Trimming shortened V by 2 bases and J by 0 bases, and 15 bases separated the two germline ends. DNA for the CDR3: TGTGCCAGCAGCTTTTCTCCCTTTAGCAGCTCCTACAATGAGCAGTTCTTC. Its translation: CASSFSPFSSSYNEQFF.

CDR3 nucleotide sequence: TGTGCCAGTATGACAGGACAGGGACCCTACAATGAGCAGTTCTTC. Protein sequence: CASMTGQGPYNEQFF. This rearrangement joins TRBV19 to TRBJ2-1; 8 bases are a match to TRBD1. This CDR3 has 15 residues. Trimming took 7 bases from V and 2 from J; bases not matched to a gene: 7. Germline CDR1 reads LNHDA; CDR2 reads SQIVND (reference sequence). The variable domain in full, completed from reference TRBV19 and TRBJ2-1, reads DGGITQSPKYLFRKEGQNVTLSCEQNLNHDAMYWYRQDPGQGLRLIYYSQIVNDFQKGDIAEGYSVSREKKESFPLTVTSAQKNPTAFYLCASMTGQGPYNEQFFGPGTRLTVL.

This clone was recorded only once. The rearrangement uses TRBV11-3 and TRBJ1-1, with D unresolved. The ends were cut back, 2 bases at V and 4 bases at J, with 8 bases in the middle. CDR3 length: 13 residues. Germline CDR1 SGHNT, CDR2 YENEEA. The CDR3 loop reads CASSLLGSTEAFF. For the CDR3, the DNA is TGTGCCAGCAGCTTACTAGGATCCACTGAAGCTTTCTTT.

The V call is TRBV19, the J call TRBJ1-4, with D possibly matching TRBD1 (5 bases). Trimming left V 5 bases short and J 4 bases short, with 20 bases between. The CDR3 is 17 residues long. The germline V gene has CDR1 LNHDA and CDR2 SQIVND (reference sequence). The CDR3 loop reads CASSRTDKDSLNEKLFF. The CDR3 DNA reads TGTGCCAGTAGTCGGACCGACAAAGACAGCCTTAATGAAAAACTGTTTTTT.

The chain employs TRBV4-1 and TRBJ1-5, with TRBD1 identical over 9 bases. There are 19 residues in the CDR3. V lost 2 bases to trimming and J lost 2 bases; unmatched junction nucleotides: 13. CDR1 MGHRA and CDR2 YSYEKL come from the germline V gene. CDR3 sequence reads: CASSQSIGTGKTGNQPQHF. CDR3 DNA: TGCGCCAGCAGCCAATCAATCGGGACAGGGAAGACAGGCAATCAGCCCCAGCATTTT.

The chain links TRBV7-2 to TRBJ1-5; 9 bases line up with TRBD1. The germline CDR1 and CDR2 sequences are SGHTA and FQGNSA. The V gene end was trimmed by 4 bases and the J gene end by 6 bases; junction bases not matched to a gene: 4. The CDR3 covers 14 residues. This CDR3 reads CASSSQGAGQPQHF. The CDR3 bases are TGTGCCAGCAGCTCACAGGGGGCCGGTCAGCCCCAGCATTTT. Filled out from reference TRBV7-2 and TRBJ1-5, the complete variable domain reads GAGVSQSPSNKVTEKGKDVELRCDPISGHTALYWYRQSLGQGLEFLIYFQGNSAPDKSGLPSDRFSAERTGGSVSTLTIQRTQQEDSAVYLCASSSQGAGQPQHFGDGTRLSIL.

The chain employs TRBV29-1 and TRBJ2-3; D perhaps matches TRBD2 (5 bases). V lost 7 bases, J lost 2 bases, and 16 bases lay in between. Germline loops: CDR1 SQVTM, CDR2 ANQGSEA. The CDR3 covers 14 residues. As DNA, the CDR3 is TGCAGCGCGTTAGCGAGCGACGCCACAGATACGCAGTATTTT. Amino acid sequence: CSALASDATDTQYF.

V usage is TRBV21-1 and J usage is TRBJ1-1. TRBV21-1 is termed a pseudogene. The CDR3 runs 11 residues. Written as DNA, the CDR3 is TGTGCCAGCAGCAAAACGGGGGTAACTTTCTTT. The encoded protein is CASSKTGVTFF.

The V and J genes are TRBV3-1 (or the pseudogene TRBV3-2) and TRBJ1-1, with 8 bases lining up with TRBD1. Germline V gene sequence: CDR1 LGHDT, CDR2 YNNKEL (reference sequence). This CDR3 is 16 amino acids long. V trimming: 5 bases; J trimming: 0 bases; junction bases outside the gene matches: 8. The CDR3 DNA is TGTGCCAGCAGCAGAACCAGGGGGCTCATGAACACTGAAGCTTTCTTT. This gives the protein CASSRTRGLMNTEAFF.

The J gene is TRBJ2-1, the V gene TRBV7-3; 13 nucleotides match TRBD2. Trimming cost V 1 base and J 8 bases; bases outside gene matches: 5. The CDR3 is 16 residues long. Germline V gene lookup returns CDR1 SGHTA and CDR2 FQGTGA. The CDR3 nucleotides read TGTGCCAGCAGCTTAAGTGGACTAGCGGGGGTCGATGAGCAGTTCTTC. This translates into CASSLSGLAGVDEQFF.

V is TRBV9 and J is TRBJ1-3, with 8 positions matching TRBD1. The V segment lost 0 bases and the J segment 2 bases; nucleotides outside the gene matches: 7. This CDR3 spans 17 amino acids. Germline assignment: CDR1 SGDLS and CDR2 YYNGEE. The CDR3 here is CASSVGGTGPPGNTIYF. DNA of the CDR3: TGTGCCAGCAGCGTAGGCGGGACAGGCCCCCCTGGAAACACCATATATTTT.

V and J are TRBV5-1 and TRBJ2-2; 7 bases are shared with TRBD2. There are 15 residues in the CDR3. Germline values: CDR1 SGHRS, CDR2 YFSETQ. With 2 bases clipped from V and 5 bases from J, the junction kept 6 bases outside the gene matches. CDR3 sequence reads: CASSFVAGLTGELFF. CDR3 nucleotides: TGCGCCAGCAGCTTTGTAGCGGGTTTAACCGGGGAGCTGTTTTTT.

The chain combines TRBV6-5 with TRBJ2-1; D is uncertain. Germline V CDR1 and CDR2: MNHEY, SVGAGI. V gave up 3 bases and J gave up 7 bases, with 4 bases separating them. The CDR3 covers 11 residues. CDR3 nucleotide sequence: TGTGCCAGCAGTTATAATAATGAGCAGTTCTTC. It is translated as CASSYNNEQFF.

The chain recombines TRBV9 with TRBJ2-3; 8 nucleotides line up with TRBD2. The ends lost 2 bases at V and 3 bases at J; junction bases unmatched: 5. The CDR3 length is 15 residues. Germline V lookup: CDR1 SGDLS, CDR2 YYNGEE. In DNA form, the CDR3 reads TGTGCCAGCAGCGTCTTTAGCGGGGCTACAGATACGCAGTATTTT. Encoded protein: CASSVFSGATDTQYF.

In this sample, this clone turned up once. The genes are TRBV2 and TRBJ2-3; D is unclear. CDR1 SNHLY and CDR2 FYNNEI come from the germline V gene. Deletions cut 6 bases from V and 0 bases from J, with 13 bases between. The CDR3 runs 15 residues. CDR3 sequence reads: CASRRLKTSTDTQYF. In DNA form, the CDR3 reads TGTGCCAGCAGGAGGTTGAAAACTAGCACAGATACGCAGTATTTT.

The gene calls are TRBV11-2 and TRBJ1-2; D perhaps matches TRBD1 (6 bases). This CDR3 is 16 amino acids long. V was pared by 0 bases and J by 8 bases, with 19 bases between. CDR1 is SGHAT and CDR2 is FQNNGV in the germline V gene. The CDR3 DNA sequence: TGTGCCAGCAGCTTAGATTTGTCCGGGGGGCGCTGGGGCTACACCTTC. This codes for CASSLDLSGGRWGYTF. Together with reference TRBV11-2 and TRBJ1-2, the CDR3 gives the full variable domain: EAGVAQSPRYKIIEKRQSVAFWCNPISGHATLYWYQQILGQGPKLLIQFQNNGVVDDSQLPKDRFSAERLKGVDSTLKIQPAKLEDSAVYLCASSLDLSGGRWGYTFGSGTRLTVV.

The rearrangement joins TRBV7-9 to TRBJ2-2; unclear D gene. This CDR3 is built from 14 residues. Germline V gene lookup returns CDR1 SEHNR and CDR2 FQNEAQ (reference sequence). Between the trimmed V and J ends, which lost 3 bases and 0 bases, there was a span of 5 bases. CDR3 in amino acids: CASSLFANTGELFF. The CDR3 nucleotides read TGTGCCAGCAGCTTGTTCGCGAACACCGGGGAGCTGTTTTTT.

The V gene is TRBV29-1, the J gene TRBJ2-5, with TRBD2 matching over 8 bases. This CDR3 is 15 amino acids long. Germline trimming cut 8 bases from V and 5 bases from J; bases unmatched to any gene: 16. In germline, CDR1 is SQVTM, CDR2 ANQGSEA. In DNA, the CDR3 is TGCAGCAAAAAGGAGGGACTAGGAGGGTGGGAGACCCAGTACTTC. Amino acids: CSKKEGLGGWETQYF.

Only a few counts were recorded for this clone. This chain connects TRBV5-4 to TRBJ2-2, with a possible D match to TRBD1 (5 bases). CDR1 is SGHNT and CDR2 is YYREEE in the germline V gene (reference sequence). This CDR3 contains 16 residues. Trimming removed 0 bases from V and 8 bases from J, with 17 bases in between. CDR3 coding DNA: TGTGCCAGCAGCTTGGGACAGCGCACCCCCGCTGGGGAGCTGTTTTTT. The encoded protein is CASSLGQRTPAGELFF.

Worth noting for this clone: This CDR3 is also generated by other DNA sequences in the sample. This chain links TRBV12-3 or TRBV12-4 with TRBJ2-2; D remains unclear. The CDR3 is 13 amino acids. Trimming took 6 bases from V and 3 from J, leaving 8 bases between them. The CDR3, as DNA: TGTGCCAGCAGCCTCCGGGACACCGGGGAGCTGTTTTTT. Translation gives CASSLRDTGELFF.